Presented here are 15 T cell receptor beta chains from one specimen sequenced in a study of blood T cell repertoires in COVID-19. Sequencing used immunoSEQ multiplex PCR; TCRdb keeps in-frame clones, though not all of them. The table includes fewer than 90,000 clones, around 90% detected once. The material sequenced was peripheral blood. These receptors were collected from a man aged 70 or older with acute or convalescent COVID-19.

V gene TRBV28 combines with J gene TRBJ1-4; D is ambiguous. The V gene's germline CDR1 is MDHEN and CDR2 SYDVKM. The CDR3 spans 14 residues. Trimming left V 2 bases short and J 4 bases short, with 8 bases between. The CDR3: CASSLRRLNEKLFF. Here the CDR3 DNA reads TGTGCCAGCAGTTTAAGGCGGCTTAATGAAAAACTGTTTTTT.

The CDR3: CASSLWAGEGYTF. CDR3 nucleotides: TGTGCCAGCAGCTTGTGGGCAGGGGAAGGCTACACCTTC. This chain joins TRBV7-9 and TRBJ1-2; D perhaps matches TRBD1 (6 bases). The CDR3 has 13 residues. Germline V gives CDR1 SEHNR, CDR2 FQNEAQ (reference sequence). V lost 3 bases to trimming and J lost 8 bases, with 13 bases between them.

This clone appeared a single time. This chain joins TRBV20-1 and TRBJ1-1; 9 bases are shared with TRBD1. The J segment lost 5 bases and the V segment lost 3 bases, leaving 10 bases of the junction unmatched. There are 15 residues in the CDR3. Per the germline V gene, CDR1 is DFQATT and CDR2 is SNEGSKA (reference sequence). CDR3 bases: TGCAGTGCTAGTAGGGACAGGGTAATGTGGACTGAAGCTTTCTTT. It yields the protein CSASRDRVMWTEAFF.

The chain couples TRBV12-3 or TRBV12-4 to TRBJ1-1, with D possibly matching TRBD1 (6 bases). V was cut by 4 bases and J by 7 bases, with 13 bases left in between. CDR3 length: 13 residues. The DNA of the CDR3 is TGTGCCAGCAGTTCCTATGGGACAAATGAAGCTTTCTTT. Amino acid sequence: CASSSYGTNEAFF.

The V call is TRBV4-3, the J call TRBJ2-1; D unclear. Trimming left V 0 bases short and J 9 bases short, with 12 bases between. This CDR3 has 14 amino acids. Germline V lookup: CDR1 LGHNA, CDR2 YSLEER. The DNA of the CDR3 is TGCGCCAGCAGCCAAGATCGATCAGGTTTTGAGCAGTTCTTC. This gives the protein CASSQDRSGFEQFF.

The table lists this clone with a count of one. The V gene is TRBV27, the J gene TRBJ2-7; D perhaps matches TRBD2 (6 bases). The germline V gene encodes CDR1 MNHEY and CDR2 SMNVEV (reference sequence). The CDR3 totals 14 residues. Trimming took off 2 bases at V and 0 bases at J, with 8 bases between the two ends. CDR3 nucleotides: TGTGCCAGCAGTTTAGACGGGAGCTCCTACGAGCAGTACTTC. Its translation: CASSLDGSSYEQYF.

The sample holds one count of this clone. V and J are TRBV7-2 and TRBJ2-7; D is possibly TRBD2 (6 bases). The germline V gene encodes CDR1 SGHTA and CDR2 FQGNSA. The CDR3 contains 15 residues. The V gene lost 5 bases and the J gene lost 6 bases, with 20 bases spanning the gap. The CDR3 protein is CASSPRDSGGSEQYF. CDR3 coding DNA: TGTGCCAGCAGCCCCAGGGACTCCGGCGGATCCGAGCAGTACTTC.

The V gene is TRBV6-2 or TRBV6-3, the J gene TRBJ2-6; 9 nucleotides agree with TRBD1. Germline V gene lookup returns CDR1 MNHEY and CDR2 SVGEGT. This CDR3 contains 17 residues. J lost 0 bases, V lost 5 bases, and 5 bases had no gene match. The CDR3 nucleotides are TGTGCCAGCAGTCGGACAGGGGCGGTCTCTGGGGCCAACGTCCTGACTTTC. Its translation is CASSRTGAVSGANVLTF.

The J gene is TRBJ2-7, the V gene TRBV7-2, with TRBD2 as a possible D gene (6 bases). This CDR3 contains 16 residues. The germline V gene encodes CDR1 SGHTA and CDR2 FQGNSA. Trimming stripped 5 bases from V and 1 base from J, with 18 bases between. The CDR3 protein is CASSGRFLAISYEQYF. CDR3 coding DNA: TGTGCCAGCAGCGGGAGGTTTCTAGCGATTTCCTACGAGCAGTACTTC.

This clone has just one count. The V call is TRBV18, the J call TRBJ2-2, with 15 bases matching TRBD2. Germline V lookup: CDR1 KGHSH, CDR2 LQKENI. The CDR3 sequence is 18 residues long. Trimming removed 0 bases from V and 5 bases from J; junction bases left unmatched: 4. The CDR3 reads CASSPPGLAGGNTGELFF. Here the CDR3 DNA reads TGTGCCAGCTCACCACCGGGACTAGCGGGAGGAAATACCGGGGAGCTGTTTTTT. Drawing the rest from reference TRBV18 and TRBJ2-2, the complete variable domain is NAGVMQNPRHLVRRRGQEARLRCSPMKGHSHVYWYRQLPEEGLKFMVYLQKENIIDESGMPKERFSAEFPKEGPSILRIQQVVRGDSAAYFCASSPPGLAGGNTGELFFGEGSRLTVL.

This chain links TRBV29-1 with TRBJ1-1; D perhaps matches TRBD1 (5 bases). Between the trimmed V and J ends, which lost 1 base and 9 bases, there was a span of 9 bases. Germline lookup yields CDR1 SQVTM and CDR2 ANQGSEA. The CDR3 runs 11 residues. CDR3 bases: TGCAGCGTTGAAGGGGGCCGGAAAGCTTTCTTT. Amino acids: CSVEGGRKAFF.

The V and J genes are TRBV19 and TRBJ2-1, with 8 bases identical to TRBD2. Germline V gene data show CDR1 as LNHDA and CDR2 as SQIVND (reference sequence). V dropped 5 bases and J dropped 2; count of bases not matched to a gene: 2. The CDR3 covers 14 residues. The CDR3 loop is CASSRGGPYNEQFF. As DNA, the CDR3 is TGTGCCAGTAGTCGGGGGGGCCCCTACAATGAGCAGTTCTTC.

The chain recombines TRBV4-3 with TRBJ2-6; 7 nucleotides align to TRBD1. The V gene end was trimmed by 0 bases and the J gene end by 1 base; junction bases not matched to a gene: 0. This CDR3 region has 16 residues. Germline V lookup: CDR1 LGHNA, CDR2 YSLEER. The CDR3 DNA sequence: TGCGCCAGCAGCCAAGAGACAGGGTCTGGGGCCAACGTCCTGACTTTC. Protein product: CASSQETGSGANVLTF.

The chain employs TRBV6-1 and TRBJ1-1; D gene uncertain. The V gene's germline CDR1 is MNHNS and CDR2 SASEGT. Between the trimmed V and J ends, which lost 2 bases and 7 bases, there was a span of 8 bases. The CDR3 contains 12 residues. CDR3 sequence (DNA): TGTGCCAGCAGTGAATCGCGGGGTGAAGCTTTCTTT. This translates into CASSESRGEAFF.

Here the CDR3 reads CASSVGSGGYYEQYF. CDR3 sequence (DNA): TGTGCCAGCAGCGTAGGTAGCGGGGGTTACTACGAGCAGTACTTC. The genes are TRBV9 and TRBJ2-7; 9 bases match TRBD2. V was pared by 0 bases and J by 3 bases, with 4 bases of the junction left unmatched. This CDR3 is 15 amino acids long. The V gene's germline CDR1 is SGDLS and CDR2 YYNGEE.